The 31 T cell receptor beta chains presented below share a single source sample, sequenced in a study of blood T cell repertoires in COVID-19. Sequenced by immunoSEQ multiplex PCR; TCRdb stores in-frame clones only, minus some. The sample carries approximately 230,000 clones, roughly 87% recorded once. The sample taken for sequencing was peripheral blood. These receptors were taken from a man between 18 and 29 years old with active or convalescent COVID-19.

This clone was counted only a few times. The genes are TRBV28 and TRBJ1-1, with a weak D call TRBD1 (5 bases). Looked up from germline, CDR1 is MDHEN and CDR2 is SYDVKM. Trimming stripped 4 bases from V and 5 bases from J, with 14 bases between. This CDR3 is built from 14 residues. CDR3 DNA: TGTGCCAGCAGTTATCATGGGGGGGAGACTGAAGCTTTCTTT. The encoded protein is CASSYHGGETEAFF. The full variable domain, rest sourced from reference TRBV28 and TRBJ1-1, is DVKVTQSSRYLVKRTGEKVFLECVQDMDHENMFWYRQDPGLGLRLIYFSYDVKMKEKGDIPEGYSVSREKKERFSLILESASTNQTSMYLCASSYHGGETEAFFGQGTRLTVV.

V and J are TRBV3-1 (or the pseudogene TRBV3-2) and TRBJ1-6; no clear D. The CDR3 extends over 12 amino acids. Germline V CDR1 and CDR2: LGHDT, YNNKEL (reference sequence). The V end lost 2 bases, the J end lost 10 bases, and 6 bases lay between the germline ends. CDR3 bases: TGTGCCAGCAGCCAACAGTACTCACCCCTCCACTTT. Protein sequence: CASSQQYSPLHF.

Worth noting for this clone: Different DNA sequences within this sample yield the same CDR3. V usage is TRBV5-1 and J usage is TRBJ1-3; D is perhaps TRBD1 (5 bases). Germline lookup yields CDR1 SGHRS and CDR2 YFSETQ. Trimming removed 0 bases at V and 3 bases at J, with 13 bases between. The CDR3 is 16 residues long. Here the CDR3 DNA reads TGCGCCAGCAGCTTGGATCCAGGGATTAGTGGAAACACCATATATTTT. This sequence encodes CASSLDPGISGNTIYF.

V and J are TRBV19 and TRBJ1-5; D gene uncertain. The V end was cut by 8 bases, the J end by 0 bases, with 11 bases between. CDR1 LNHDA and CDR2 SQIVND come from the germline V gene (reference sequence). CDR3 length: 14 residues. As DNA, the CDR3 is TGTGCCAGTGGAATAGCCTATAGCAATCAGCCCCAGCATTTT. This codes for CASGIAYSNQPQHF.

V and J are TRBV6-5 and TRBJ1-3; D is unclear. Germline-derived CDR1 and CDR2 are MNHEY and SVGAGI. V dropped 0 bases and J dropped 0 bases, with 9 bases sitting between them. This CDR3 spans 16 amino acids. Here the CDR3 reads CASSYSRESSGNTIYF. The CDR3 coding sequence is TGTGCCAGCAGTTACTCGAGGGAGAGCTCTGGAAACACCATATATTTT.

V gene TRBV6-2 or TRBV6-3 combines with J gene TRBJ1-2; D not certain. The CDR3 length is 12 residues. The germline V gene encodes CDR1 MNHEY and CDR2 SVGEGT. V was trimmed by 2 bases and J by 1 base, leaving 2 bases between them. CDR3 in amino acids: CASSYLNYGYTF. CDR3 nucleotide sequence: TGTGCCAGCAGTTACCTTAACTATGGCTACACCTTC.

This clone came up a few times. At the DNA level, this CDR3 is encoded by other sequences in the same sample as well. V is TRBV5-6 and J is TRBJ1-4; the D is unclear. Germline loops: CDR1 SGHDT, CDR2 YYEEEE. Trimming removed 4 bases at V and 0 bases at J, with 7 bases between. There are 14 residues in the CDR3. CDR3 sequence reads: CASSLVATNEKLFF. CDR3 sequence (DNA): TGTGCCAGCAGCCTAGTCGCAACTAATGAAAAACTGTTTTTT.

This chain connects TRBV7-9 to TRBJ2-7; 7 nucleotides align to TRBD1. The germline CDR1 and CDR2 sequences are SEHNR and FQNEAQ (reference sequence). CDR3 length equals 12 residues. V lost 2 bases and J lost 6; bases outside the gene matches: 1. CDR3 in amino acids: CASSLSGGEQYF. The CDR3 DNA follows: TGTGCCAGCAGCTTATCAGGGGGCGAGCAGTACTTC.

This clone was counted a few times. The rearrangement links TRBV12-3 or TRBV12-4 to TRBJ1-1, with D possibly matching TRBD1 (5 bases). Trimming removed 2 bases from V and 5 bases from J, with 9 bases in between. The CDR3 runs 13 residues. The CDR3 is CASSLRGLTEAFF. In nucleotides, the CDR3 is TGTGCCAGCAGTTTAAGGGGATTGACTGAAGCTTTCTTT.

The count of this clone is one. The rearrangement uses TRBV23-1 and TRBJ2-5; 7 bases line up with TRBD1. TRBV23-1 is labeled an ORF, and its function is uncertain. The CDR3 extends over 16 amino acids. The V gene end was trimmed by 1 base and the J gene end by 2 bases; junction bases not matched to a gene: 7. This chain's CDR3 is CASSQWAQGLQETQYF. The CDR3 DNA follows: TGCGCCAGCAGTCAATGGGCACAGGGGCTACAAGAGACCCAGTACTTC.

The CDR3 bases are TGTGCCAGCAGCCATAACAGCTACGAGCAGTACTTC. Translation gives CASSHNSYEQYF. The J gene is TRBJ2-7, the V gene TRBV3-1 (or the pseudogene TRBV3-2), with D unclear. The CDR3 is 12 amino acids. CDR1 and CDR2 (germline): LGHDT, YNNKEL (reference sequence). Trimming pared 3 bases from V and 3 bases from J, leaving 6 bases between.

CDR3 nucleotide sequence: TGTGCCAGCAGCTTAGCGCTGGGACAGACAAAAGTGTACGAGCAGTACTTC. This encodes CASSLALGQTKVYEQYF. The chain joins TRBV7-6 to TRBJ2-7; the match to TRBD1 covers 7 bases. Per the germline V gene, CDR1 is SGHVS and CDR2 is FNYEAQ. This CDR3 is built from 17 residues. Germline trimming cut 0 bases from V and 4 bases from J; bases unmatched to any gene: 12.

V is TRBV5-6 and J is TRBJ2-7; 13 bases align to TRBD2. CDR3 size: 16 residues. Germline-derived CDR1 and CDR2 are SGHDT and YYEEEE. Losses at the gene ends were 6 bases for V and 0 bases for J; bases not matched to a gene: 6. CDR3 in amino acids: CASNTGLAGTSYEQYF. CDR3 DNA sequence: TGTGCCAGCAACACGGGACTAGCGGGGACCTCCTACGAGCAGTACTTC.

CDR3 sequence: CASSDGKREGGAFF. The CDR3 nucleotides read TGTGCCAGCAGTGACGGAAAGCGGGAGGGGGGGGCTTTCTTT. The chain recombines TRBV2 with TRBJ1-1, with D possibly matching TRBD1 (6 bases). This CDR3 has 14 amino acids. Germline V CDR1 and CDR2: SNHLY, FYNNEI. Trimming stripped 3 bases from V and 11 bases from J, with 19 bases between. Full variable domain (rest looked up from reference TRBV2 and TRBJ1-1): EPEVTQTPSHQVTQMGQEVILRCVPISNHLYFYWYRQILGQKVEFLVSFYNNEISEKSEIFDDQFSVERPDGSNFTLKIRSTKLEDSAMYFCASSDGKREGGAFFGQGTRLTVV.

The rearrangement uses TRBV24-1 and TRBJ2-6; perhaps TRBD2 as D (6 bases). The CDR3 is 16 residues long. V was shortened by 4 bases and J by 3 bases, with 12 bases between the two germline ends. CDR1 is KGHDR and CDR2 is SFDVKD in the germline V gene. The CDR3 protein is CATSDVRGGGANVLTF. As DNA, the CDR3 is TGTGCCACCAGTGACGTGCGGGGCGGTGGGGCCAACGTCCTGACTTTC.

CDR3 loop: CASSQGTGALGYTF. CDR3 DNA: TGTGCCAGCAGCCAGGGGACAGGGGCGCTCGGCTACACCTTC. V is TRBV5-6 and J is TRBJ1-2; 10 bases match TRBD1. Germline CDR1 is SGHDT and CDR2 is YYEEEE. The CDR3 contains 14 residues. V was clipped by 4 bases and J by 8 bases; unmatched bases: 8.

This clone was seen once. The V call is TRBV6-5, the J call TRBJ1-1, with a possible D match to TRBD1 (6 bases). There are 15 residues in the CDR3. V was shortened by 6 bases and J by 0 bases, with 14 bases between the two germline ends. The germline gives CDR1 MNHEY, CDR2 SVGAGI. CDR3 coding DNA: TGTGCCAGCAGCCGATATGCAGGGGTGAACACTGAAGCTTTCTTT. It is translated as CASSRYAGVNTEAFF.

The rearrangement joins TRBV3-1 (or the pseudogene TRBV3-2) to TRBJ1-3; TRBD1 is a possible D gene (6 bases). The CDR3 covers 17 residues. V was clipped by 4 bases and J by 0 bases, with 16 bases between them. CDR1 is LGHDT, CDR2 YNNKEL, per germline (reference sequence). The DNA for the CDR3 is TGTGCCAGCAGCCGAAAGGGGGGAGGGCACTCTGGAAACACCATATATTTT. It yields the protein CASSRKGGGHSGNTIYF.

This clone was detected only a few times. The chain uses TRBV6-2 or TRBV6-3 and TRBJ2-2; unclear D gene. V gave up 0 bases and J gave up 8 bases, with 7 bases separating them. Per germline, CDR1 MNHEY and CDR2 SVGEGT. The CDR3 length is 13 residues. Here the CDR3 DNA reads TGTGCCAGCAGTTACTCGTACGGGGGGGAGCTGTTTTTT. Amino acids: CASSYSYGGELFF.

Regarding this clone: This sample includes further DNA sequences coding for the same CDR3. The genes are TRBV2 and TRBJ1-1; D is uncertain. The CDR3 is 13 residues long. Germline loops: CDR1 SNHLY, CDR2 FYNNEI. V was shortened by 3 bases and J by 1 base, with 6 bases between the two germline ends. CDR3 nucleotide sequence: TGTGCCAGCAGTGATGAGAAGAACACTGAAGCTTTCTTT. It yields the protein CASSDEKNTEAFF.

The rearrangement uses TRBV5-1 and TRBJ2-3, with TRBD2 matching over 9 bases. In germline, CDR1 is SGHRS, CDR2 YFSETQ. CDR3 length: 19 amino acids. Trimming took 4 bases from V and 1 from J; bases not matched to a gene: 16. The CDR3 sequence is CASSQQGLAAVIGTDTQYF. CDR3 nucleotide sequence: TGCGCCAGCAGCCAACAGGGACTAGCAGCTGTGATCGGCACAGATACGCAGTATTTT.

The chain employs TRBV9 and TRBJ1-2; D perhaps matches TRBD1 (5 bases). Trimming shortened V by 4 bases and J by 3 bases, and 19 bases separated the two germline ends. The CDR3 runs 16 residues. Per germline, CDR1 SGDLS and CDR2 YYNGEE. The CDR3 region is CASSPFSGGFDYGYTF. Written as DNA, the CDR3 is TGTGCCAGCAGCCCCTTTAGCGGGGGATTCGACTATGGCTACACCTTC. The full variable domain, completed using reference TRBV9 and TRBJ1-2, is DSGVTQTPKHLITATGQRVTLRCSPRSGDLSVYWYQQSLDQGLQFLIQYYNGEERAKGNILERFSAQQFPDLHSELNLSSLELGDSALYFCASSPFSGGFDYGYTFGSGTRLTVV.

The rearrangement uses TRBV12-5 and TRBJ2-1; 8 nucleotides match TRBD2. J gave up 5 bases and V 5 bases, and 14 bases lay outside the gene matches. Germline V gene lookup returns CDR1 LGHNT and CDR2 FRNRAP. CDR3 length equals 17 residues. Here the CDR3 reads CASGPLGSAGGHNEQFF. The DNA of the CDR3 is TGTGCTAGTGGTCCCCTCGGGTCGGCGGGGGGCCACAATGAGCAGTTCTTC.

In this sample, this clone turned up a few times. The CDR3 region is CASSYLGGYEQYF. DNA of the CDR3: TGTGCCAGCAGTTACCTCGGGGGTTACGAGCAGTACTTC. The chain carries TRBV6-6 and TRBJ2-7; D is perhaps TRBD2 (6 bases). The CDR3 contains 13 residues. Germline V gene lookup returns CDR1 MNHNY and CDR2 SVGAGI (reference sequence). V was trimmed by 2 bases and J by 4 bases, leaving 9 bases between them.

The CDR3 nucleotides read TGTGCCAGCAGCGTCCAGGCCGTGGGTTCACCCCTCCACTTT. Encoded protein: CASSVQAVGSPLHF. The V call is TRBV9, the J call TRBJ1-6, with D unresolved. The CDR3 totals 14 residues. The V gene's germline CDR1 is SGDLS and CDR2 YYNGEE. V lost 2 bases and J 9 bases, leaving 12 bases between the germline ends.

The genes are TRBV29-1 and TRBJ1-2; no clear D. Germline loops: CDR1 SQVTM, CDR2 ANQGSEA. The CDR3 has 13 residues. V was shortened by 0 bases and J by 8 bases, with 13 bases between the two germline ends. CDR3 sequence reads: CSVEDNIFEGYTF. The CDR3 DNA reads TGCAGCGTTGAAGACAATATCTTCGAGGGCTACACCTTC.

This clone has only one observation. The genes are TRBV16 and TRBJ2-4, with D perhaps matching TRBD1 (6 bases). The ends were cut back, 2 bases at V and 3 bases at J, with 14 bases in the middle. Germline V gene data show CDR1 as KGHSY and CDR2 as FQNENV. This CDR3 has 16 residues. The CDR3 DNA is TGTGCCAGCAGCCAACAACGAGGGGGTCGCAAAAACATTCAGTACTTC. Amino acids: CASSQQRGGRKNIQYF.

The chain couples TRBV27 to TRBJ1-3, with D perhaps TRBD1 (5 bases). The V and J ends lost 3 bases and 2 bases respectively, with 8 bases between them. Germline CDR1 MNHEY, CDR2 SMNVEV (reference sequence). The CDR3 length is 14 residues. In DNA, the CDR3 is TGTGCCAGCAGTTTCGGGGGGGCTGGAAACACCATATATTTT. As protein: CASSFGGAGNTIYF.

This chain joins TRBV2 and TRBJ1-1; D is perhaps TRBD1 (5 bases). The CDR3 has 13 residues. The V gene lost 8 bases and the J gene lost 0 bases, with 10 bases spanning the gap. Germline V gene sequence: CDR1 SNHLY, CDR2 FYNNEI. CDR3 sequence: CASLGAMNTEAFF. The CDR3 DNA sequence: TGTGCCAGCCTAGGGGCCATGAACACTGAAGCTTTCTTT.

The rearrangement joins TRBV7-2 to TRBJ2-7; 10 bases are a match to TRBD2. The trim removed 5 bases at V and 4 bases at J, leaving 5 bases unmatched. Germline values: CDR1 SGHTA, CDR2 FQGNSA. The CDR3 is made up of 14 amino acids. CDR3 protein: CASSERGGNYEQYF. CDR3 in DNA: TGTGCCAGCAGCGAGCGGGGGGGGAATTACGAGCAGTACTTC.

This chain uses TRBV11-3 with TRBJ2-3, with D possibly TRBD2 on 6 matching bases. The ends were cut back, 1 base at V and 4 bases at J, with 9 bases in the middle. CDR3 length: 14 residues. Germline V gene sequence: CDR1 SGHNT, CDR2 YENEEA. The CDR3 nucleotides read TGTGCCAGCAGCTTAGCGGGAGAGGCAGATACGCAGTATTTT. Protein sequence: CASSLAGEADTQYF.